This T cell receptor (beta chain) was found in a study of shared clonotypes between healthy human individuals. CD8 cells classed as naive were CD45RO-negative and positively selected for CCR7, excluding terminally differentiated effector memory CD45RA+ cells. Sequenced by immunoSEQ multiplex PCR; TCRdb stores in-frame clones only, minus some. Among 450,000 to 700,000 clones listed, nearly 97% were seen once. V was trimmed by 5 bases and J by 2 bases, leaving 19 bases between them. Germline assignment: CDR1 MDHEN and CDR2 SYDVKM. This CDR3 contains 16 residues. The rearrangement links TRBV28 to TRBJ2-7; the D call may be TRBD1 or TRBD2 (6 bases each). This TCR derives from a woman aged 25 to 39 in good health. Sequencing input: naive CD8+ T cells sorted from blood. This CDR3 is CASSPPPGARAYEQYF. CDR3 bases: TGTGCCAGCAGTCCACCGCCGGGGGCTCGGGCCTACGAGCAGTACTTC.